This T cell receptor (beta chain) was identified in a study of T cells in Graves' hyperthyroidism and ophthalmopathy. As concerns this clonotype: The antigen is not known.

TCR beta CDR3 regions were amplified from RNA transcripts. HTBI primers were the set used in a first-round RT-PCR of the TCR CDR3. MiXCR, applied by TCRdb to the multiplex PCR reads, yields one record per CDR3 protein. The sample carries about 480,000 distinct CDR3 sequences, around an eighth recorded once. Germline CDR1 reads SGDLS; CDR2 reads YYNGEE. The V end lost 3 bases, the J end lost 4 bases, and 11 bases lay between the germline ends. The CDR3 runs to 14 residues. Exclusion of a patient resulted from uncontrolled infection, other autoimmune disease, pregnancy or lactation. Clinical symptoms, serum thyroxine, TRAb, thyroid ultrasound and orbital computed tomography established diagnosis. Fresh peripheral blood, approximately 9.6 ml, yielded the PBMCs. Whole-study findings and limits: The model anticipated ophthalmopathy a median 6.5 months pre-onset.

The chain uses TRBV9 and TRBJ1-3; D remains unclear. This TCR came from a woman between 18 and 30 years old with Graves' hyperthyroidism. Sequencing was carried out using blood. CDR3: CASSAESRGNTIYF. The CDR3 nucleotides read TGTGCCAGCAGCGCGGAATCTAGGGGAAACACCATATATTTT. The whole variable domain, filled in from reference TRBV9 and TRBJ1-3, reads DSGVTQTPKHLITATGQRVTLRCSPRSGDLSVYWYQQSLDQGLQFLIQYYNGEERAKGNILERFSAQQFPDLHSELNLSSLELGDSALYFCASSAESRGNTIYFGEGSWLTVV.